This record looks at one TCR beta chain sequence and its context. As handled by the study authors: Using reference gene primer amplification, nucleated cell counts were estimated. Produced via immunoSEQ multiplex PCR; TCRdb's table is partial and in-frame only. V and J calls and clone size are as listed in that table; D and trimming were resolved from the DNA. The sample carries a few hundred thousand clones, about 89% recorded once. The CDR3 is 14 amino acids. With 5 bases removed from V and 9 bases from J, the gap between germline ends came to 17 bases. CDR1 is SGHTA, CDR2 FQGNSA, per germline. These data are taken from a study of blood T cell repertoires in COVID-19. Study-wide background: Samples taken during acute and convalescent COVID-19 were collected in the United States, Italy and Spain. From T cells, B-cell-depleted T cells, or PBMCs came the material, which was cDNA or gDNA.

Input material: peripheral blood. The source is a woman aged 50 to 65 who had recovered from COVID-19. The V call is TRBV7-2, the J call TRBJ2-1; weak D call: TRBD2 (5 bases). The CDR3 bases are TGTGCCAGCAGCCCTAGCCGGGGATACGGTGAGCAGTTCTTC. Translation gives CASSPSRGYGEQFF.